This T cell receptor beta chain appears in the sequencing data of a study of control samples from healthy donors and cancer patients. The repertoire was sequenced with immunoSEQ multiplex PCR; TCRdb's copy has only in-frame clones and lacks some. The data contain some 130,000 clones, 85% to 95% of them singletons. The sequencing sample was made of blood. This clonotype was sampled from a man aged 30 to 39 in good health.

In DNA form, the CDR3 reads TGTGCCAGCAGTTTATCATGGGGGAACTATAATTCACCCCTCCACTTT. Translation: CASSLSWGNYNSPLHF. V and J are TRBV27 and TRBJ1-6; possibly TRBD1 for D (5 bases). This CDR3 has 16 amino acids. The germline gives CDR1 MNHEY, CDR2 SMNVEV (reference sequence). Trimming shortened V by 0 bases and J by 3 bases, and 9 bases separated the two germline ends.